One T cell receptor beta chain is described in this entry. Its target is unknown. Libraries were prepared by immunoSEQ multiplex PCR; TCRdb keeps only in-frame clonotypes and omits some of them. The sample includes roughly 79,000 clones, about 90% of them seen just once. This sample was included in a study of OX40 agonist ivuxolimab in advanced cancers. Study at large: Previous treatment with anti-PD-1, anti-PD-L1 or anti-CTLA-4 therapy was allowed; 40% had received some.

Per germline, CDR1 SGHDT and CDR2 YYEEEE. The V gene lost 0 bases and the J gene lost 10 bases, with 14 bases spanning the gap. This CDR3 has 14 residues. General observations from the study: Part of the nonresponder group also had normalized T-cell clonal expansion that was low. Patients who responded partially at 0.1-3.0 mg/kg showed clonal expansion ranking among the lowest.

The TCR originated in an adult with an advanced solid tumor such as melanoma, head and neck, liver or kidney cancer. The rearrangement joins TRBV5-6 to TRBJ1-5, with unresolved D. The sequencing used CD4+ or CD8+ T cells sorted from blood, collected in a trial of the OX40 agonist ivuxolimab. In DNA form, the CDR3 reads TGTGCCAGCAGCTTGGGGAATTCCCAAAACCCCCAGCATTTT. Protein product: CASSLGNSQNPQHF.